This TCR beta chain derives from a study of blood T cell repertoires in COVID-19. For the study at large: Some COVID-19 samples were acute and others convalescent; all came from the United States, Italy and Spain. PBMCs, B-cell-depleted T cells, or T cells were the source of the cDNA or gDNA that made up the material.

This CDR3 is 20 amino acids long. The V gene's germline CDR1 is SGHRS and CDR2 YFSETQ. V lost 0 bases, J lost 0 bases, and 18 bases stayed unmatched. Authors' data handling: Amplified reference gene primers provided the basis for estimating nucleated cell counts. TCRdb keeps only in-frame clones here, not all; method: immunoSEQ multiplex PCR. The D gene and trimming were derived from the DNA, and the V and J assignments and clone size from that table. The sample lists approximately 240,000 clones, approximately 83% occurring once. The sequence derives from a woman between 25 and 40 years old who had recovered from COVID-19. What was sequenced was peripheral blood. This chain links TRBV5-1 with TRBJ2-7; the match to TRBD1 covers 7 bases. CDR3 coding DNA: TGCGCCAGCAGCTTGGCCCGACCGGTCCTGACAGGGCCAAGCTCCTACGAGCAGTACTTC. Protein sequence: CASSLARPVLTGPSSYEQYF.